This T cell receptor (beta chain) was documented in a study of shared clonotypes between healthy human individuals. The CDR3 has 12 residues. Trimming cost V 5 bases and J 12 bases, with 17 bases left between them. The germline V gene encodes CDR1 SGHRS and CDR2 YFSETQ. Both subsets, CD45RA+ naive and CD45RA-negative memory, were split from the CD4+ cells. Authors' processing steps: ImmunoSEQ output held junction-only sequences without quality scores, so filtering differed. Here immunoSEQ multiplex PCR was the method, and the copy in TCRdb shows in-frame clones only, minus some. That table furnishes V, J and clone size, whereas the DNA furnished D and trimming. The sample holds more than 2,000,000 clones; approximately 92% are singletons and the top ten take about 0.13%.

The source material was naive CD4+ T cells sorted from blood. Subset noted: CD45RA+ positively selected. This rearrangement joins TRBV5-1 to TRBJ1-1, with D tentatively TRBD1 (6 bases). This clonotype was sampled from a man in his late teens or twenties in good health. In DNA, the CDR3 is TGCGCCAGCAGGGGGGCCCCCGGGGAAACTTTCTTT. Encoded protein: CASRGAPGETFF.